The T cell receptor (beta chain) described here comes from a study of Ad26.COV2.S vaccination and SARS-CoV-2 variants. Study details: Dosing was one shot or two shots 56 days apart. Study-level findings and limits: Vaccinated and placebo-treated recipients had similar non-spike TCR breadth. The TCR breadth and depth analyses may have understated or missed part of the total T cell responses.

A remark on this clone: The antigen remains unidentified.

Treatment indicated: 19 received Ad26.COV2.S at low or high dose, single or two shots; 5 received placebo; per-sample allocation not given. Day 63 after the first vaccine or placebo injection was the time point for sampling. Ad26.COV2.S expressed prefusion-stabilized spike from the original Wuhan strain. Using immunoSEQ multiplex PCR, the repertoire was profiled, and TCRdb retains in-frame clones only, with some absent. The table has about half a million clones, about 89% seen once. The ends were cut back, 6 bases at V and 1 base at J, with 13 bases in the middle. The CDR3 is 15 residues long. Germline V gene lookup returns CDR1 MNHEY and CDR2 SVGAGI.

V is TRBV6-5 and J is TRBJ1-3; D gene uncertain. The receptor's source is a person aged 18 to 59 who received the Ad26.COV2.S COVID-19 vaccine or a placebo. Specimen: peripheral blood, collected in a trial of Ad26.COV2.S vaccine versus placebo. CDR3 in DNA: TGTGCCAGCAGCAACGATGCCAGATCTGGAAACACCATATATTTT. Its protein is CASSNDARSGNTIYF.